The rows below give T cell receptor beta chains drawn from one sample of a study of pediatric ulcerative colitis. Clones were read by immunoSEQ multiplex PCR, and TCRdb kept only the in-frame ones, dropping some. The profile covers some 37,000 clones, with around 73% appearing a single time and 0.65% to 0.75% taken by the ten largest. The specimen was gut tissue. Receptors were obtained from a boy younger than 18 with moderate ulcerative colitis. The CDR3 runs from the conserved cysteine through the conserved F or W.

V gene,J gene,CDR3 protein
TRBV18,TRBJ1-2,CASSPSRDRGRDYGYTF
TRBV19,TRBJ1-3,CASSMSLSGNTIYF
TRBV9,TRBJ2-2,CASSVYTASNTGELFF
TRBV7-6,TRBJ1-1,CASSRQRDTEAFF
TRBV28,TRBJ2-3,CASRPTGITDTQYF
TRBV7-9,TRBJ2-7,CASSSWGRTTEQYF
TRBV11-3,TRBJ2-1,CASSSWTGEGLAIHNEQFF
TRBV7-9,TRBJ1-1,CASSPPTGAAEAFF
TRBV27,TRBJ2-2,CASSLSGGAGELFF
TRBV9,TRBJ2-3,CASRIQNSDTQYF
TRBV29-1,TRBJ2-5,CSVEDSGRKETQYF
TRBV2,TRBJ2-1,CASRGRQGTPYNEQFF
TRBV6-5,TRBJ1-1,CASRALWEGRTEAFF
TRBV19,TRBJ2-6,CASSIEATSGANVLTF
TRBV7-8,TRBJ2-2,CASSLEYGRGTGELFF
TRBV6-1,TRBJ2-7,CASSEDIWEGAYEQYF
TRBV27,TRBJ2-5,CASSDEQETQYF
TRBV9,TRBJ1-2,CASSPRDRGYTF
TRBV5-1,TRBJ2-1,CASSHRDWGEVTSSYNEQFF
TRBV9,TRBJ2-1,CASSVGLAGGPYNEQFF
TRBV7-2,TRBJ2-7,CASSQGTGREQYF
TRBV5-1,TRBJ2-2,CASSRSGTSTGELFF
TRBV6-5,TRBJ2-7,CASSYSGGGNEQYF
TRBV6-1,TRBJ1-2,CASSHDGVNCTF
TRBV9,TRBJ2-7,CASSVAGGRAWEQYF
TRBV11-1,TRBJ2-5,CASSFGVQETQYF
TRBV28,TRBJ2-6,CASRYRGGLSGANVLTF
TRBV18,TRBJ2-1,CASSPPKDRGIYNEQFF
TRBV9,TRBJ2-7,CASSRQGASYEQYF
TRBV7-2,TRBJ1-1,CASSQTGGAWAFF
TRBV7-2,TRBJ1-1,CASSSLRGNTEAFF
TRBV6-5,TRBJ1-5,CASRPWGDGQPQHF
TRBV5-1,TRBJ2-1,CASRGAVVHNEQFF
TRBV29-1,TRBJ2-3,CSVEGALDTQYF